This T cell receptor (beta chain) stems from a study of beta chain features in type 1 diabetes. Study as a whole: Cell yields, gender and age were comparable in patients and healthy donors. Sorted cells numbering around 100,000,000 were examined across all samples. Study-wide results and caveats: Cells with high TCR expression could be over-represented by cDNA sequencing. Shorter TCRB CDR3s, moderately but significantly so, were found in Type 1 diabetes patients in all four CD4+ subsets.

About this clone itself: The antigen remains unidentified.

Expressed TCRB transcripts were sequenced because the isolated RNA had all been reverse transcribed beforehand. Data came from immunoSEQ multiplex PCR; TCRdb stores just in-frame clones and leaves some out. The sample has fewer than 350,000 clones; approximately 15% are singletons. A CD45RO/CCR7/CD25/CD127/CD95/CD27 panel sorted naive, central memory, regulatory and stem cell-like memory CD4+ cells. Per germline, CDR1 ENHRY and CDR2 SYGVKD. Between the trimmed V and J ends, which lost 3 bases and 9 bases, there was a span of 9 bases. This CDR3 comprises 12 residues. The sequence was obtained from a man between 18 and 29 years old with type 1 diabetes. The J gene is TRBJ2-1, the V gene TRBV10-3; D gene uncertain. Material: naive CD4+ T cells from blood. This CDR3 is CAISEIAGEQFF. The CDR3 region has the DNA TGTGCCATCAGTGAAATCGCCGGTGAGCAGTTCTTC.